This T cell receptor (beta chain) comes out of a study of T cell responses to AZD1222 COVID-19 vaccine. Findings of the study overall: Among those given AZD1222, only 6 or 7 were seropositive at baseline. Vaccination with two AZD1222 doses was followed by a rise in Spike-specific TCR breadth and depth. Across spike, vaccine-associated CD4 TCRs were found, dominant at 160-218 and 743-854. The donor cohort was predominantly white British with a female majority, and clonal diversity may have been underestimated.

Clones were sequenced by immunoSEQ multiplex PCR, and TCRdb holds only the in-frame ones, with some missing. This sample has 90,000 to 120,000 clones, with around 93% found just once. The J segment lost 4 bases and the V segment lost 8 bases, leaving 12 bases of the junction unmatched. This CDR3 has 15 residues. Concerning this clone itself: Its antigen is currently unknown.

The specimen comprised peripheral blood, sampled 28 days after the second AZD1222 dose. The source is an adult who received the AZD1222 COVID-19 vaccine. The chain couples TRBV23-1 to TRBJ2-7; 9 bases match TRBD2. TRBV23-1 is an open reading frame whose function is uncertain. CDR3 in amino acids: CASPLAGEVGYEQYF. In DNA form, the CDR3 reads TGCGCCAGCCCCTTAGCGGGGGAGGTAGGTTACGAGCAGTACTTC.